This entry lists 27 T cell receptor beta chains sequenced from one sample in a study of spatial heterogeneity in lung cancer. In TCRdb, the 5' RACE reads were re-called with MiXCR into one record per CDR3 protein. This table holds about 95,000 distinct CDR3 sequences, 7% to 9% found once. Specified time point: sample taken at primary tumor resection. Sequencing of whole RNA from tumor, nontumor lung or frozen PBMC involved no sorting. The source material was PBMCs, sampled at surgery. Receptor source: a male donor with early-stage non-small cell lung cancer.

The V call is TRBV6-6, the J call TRBJ1-1; unclear D gene. This CDR3 is built from 15 residues. The germline gives CDR1 MNHNY, CDR2 SVGAGI (reference sequence). Trimming shortened V by 8 bases and J by 0 bases, and 16 bases separated the two germline ends. CDR3 DNA: TGTGCCAGCTCAAAAACTGGGGTGATGAACACTGAAGCTTTCTTT. As protein: CASSKTGVMNTEAFF.

The chain employs TRBV29-1 and TRBJ2-7, with D perhaps given as TRBD1 or TRBD2 (5 bases each). This CDR3 has 13 amino acids. The V end lost 6 bases, the J end lost 0 bases, and 12 bases lay between the germline ends. Per the germline V gene, CDR1 is SQVTM and CDR2 is ANQGSEA. The CDR3 is CSVYGTASYEQYF. CDR3 nucleotides: TGCAGCGTATACGGGACGGCCTCCTACGAGCAGTACTTC.

This clonotype was counted only a few times. This rearrangement joins TRBV27 to TRBJ2-2, with no clear D. The CDR3 is 14 residues long. The V end was cut by 5 bases, the J end by 1 base, with 8 bases between. CDR1 is MNHEY and CDR2 is SMNVEV in the germline V gene (reference sequence). CDR3 nucleotide sequence: TGTGCCAGCAGTACCCTTTGGAACACCGGGGAGCTGTTTTTT. Translation: CASSTLWNTGELFF.

This clonotype was detected ten times or more. The rearrangement links TRBV20-1 to TRBJ2-7, with 9 nucleotides matching TRBD2. V gave up 3 bases and J gave up 3 bases; unmatched junction bases: 3. Germline V gene lookup returns CDR1 DFQATT and CDR2 SNEGSKA (reference sequence). There are 13 residues in the CDR3. The CDR3 DNA reads as TGCAGTGCTAGTAGCGGGAGATTCTACGAGCAGTACTTC. Translating gives CSASSGRFYEQYF.

This chain links TRBV27 with TRBJ2-3, with TRBD2 identical over 8 bases. Germline V gives CDR1 MNHEY, CDR2 SMNVEV (reference sequence). The V and J ends lost 5 bases and 7 bases, in that order; junction bases with no gene match: 11. The CDR3 length is 15 residues. The CDR3 DNA is TGTGCCAGCAGTGCCGGGACTAGAGGAGCAAATACGCAGTATTTT. The encoded protein is CASSAGTRGANTQYF.

The CDR3 region has the DNA TGTGCCATCAGTGAGTTCCTAGCGCCGACCTACGAGCAGTACTTC. It encodes CAISEFLAPTYEQYF. The rearrangement joins TRBV10-3 to TRBJ2-7; D might be TRBD2 (6 bases). There are 15 residues in the CDR3. Germline V gene sequence: CDR1 ENHRY, CDR2 SYGVKD. The V end was cut by 1 base, the J end by 2 bases, with 12 bases between.

This clonotype was observed at least ten times. This chain connects TRBV2 to TRBJ1-2; D is ambiguous. Germline values: CDR1 SNHLY, CDR2 FYNNEI. V lost 10 bases and J lost 6, with 15 bases in between. The CDR3 runs to 12 residues. CDR3 sequence (DNA): TGTGCCACTTCCCTGAGGTCGAATGGCTACACCTTC. It is translated as CATSLRSNGYTF.

This clonotype was detected ten times or more. The V gene is TRBV29-1, the J gene TRBJ2-5; 14 nucleotides align to TRBD2. V shed 6 bases and J 4 bases; nucleotides not matched to a gene: 13. The CDR3 spans 17 residues. Germline CDR1 and CDR2: SQVTM and ANQGSEA. CDR3 in DNA: TGCAGCGTAACCGGGACTAGCGGGGGAATCAACCTAGAGACCCAGTACTTC. Translating it yields CSVTGTSGGINLETQYF.

The V call is TRBV5-1, the J call TRBJ2-1; 11 bases match TRBD2. This CDR3 is 14 amino acids long. J was trimmed by 10 bases and V by 6 bases; bases with no gene match: 9. From germline, CDR1 is SGHRS and CDR2 YFSETQ. CDR3 sequence reads: CASTPGLAVVEQFF. The CDR3 DNA reads as TGCGCCAGCACCCCGGGACTAGCGGTGGTAGAGCAGTTCTTC.

The rearrangement uses TRBV28 and TRBJ2-3; 9 bases align to TRBD1. The CDR3 contains 15 residues. Germline lookup yields CDR1 MDHEN and CDR2 SYDVKM. Trimming took 2 bases from V and 7 from J; bases not matched to a gene: 7. In nucleotides, the CDR3 is TGTGCCAGCAGTTTAGTTACAGGGGGCCAAAATACGCAGTATTTT. Translated: CASSLVTGGQNTQYF.

This chain joins TRBV5-4 and TRBJ1-1; maybe TRBD1 (6 bases). Trimming took off 1 base at V and 4 bases at J, with 8 bases between the two ends. Germline V gene sequence: CDR1 SGHNT, CDR2 YYREEE (reference sequence). The CDR3 spans 13 residues. Here the CDR3 reads CASSLWGATEAFF. In DNA form, the CDR3 reads TGTGCCAGCAGCTTGTGGGGGGCCACTGAAGCTTTCTTT. The full variable domain, rest sourced from reference TRBV5-4 and TRBJ1-1, is ETGVTQSPTHLIKTRGQQVTLRCSSQSGHNTVSWYQQALGQGPQFIFQYYREEENGRGNFPPRFSGLQFPNYSSELNVNALELDDSALYLCASSLWGATEAFFGQGTRLTVV.

This clonotype was counted between two and nine times. The chain employs TRBV2 and TRBJ2-3; 9 bases align to TRBD2. With V trimmed by 6 bases and J by 1 base, 5 bases remained unmatched. The CDR3 extends over 15 amino acids. CDR1 is SNHLY and CDR2 is FYNNEI in the germline V gene. CDR3 nucleotide sequence: TGTGCCAGCAGCCAACGGACTAGCGGCACAGATACGCAGTATTTT. Its translation: CASSQRTSGTDTQYF.

This clonotype was seen ten or more times. The rearrangement links TRBV2 to TRBJ2-1; D not certain. The CDR3 covers 14 residues. Trimming took off 1 base at V and 5 bases at J, with 9 bases between the two ends. The V gene's germline CDR1 is SNHLY and CDR2 FYNNEI. The CDR3 protein is CASSEVGPDNEQFF. As DNA, the CDR3 is TGTGCCAGCAGTGAAGTTGGGCCGGACAATGAGCAGTTCTTC.

J is TRBJ1-2 and V is TRBV30; D gene unclear. This CDR3 region has 12 residues. Per germline, CDR1 GTSNPN and CDR2 SVGIG (reference sequence). Trimming took off 2 bases at V and 3 bases at J, with 7 bases between the two ends. The CDR3 bases are TGTGCCTGGAGTACGCTAGACTATGGCTACACCTTC. Its protein product is CAWSTLDYGYTF. Full variable domain (remainder filled in from reference TRBV30 and TRBJ1-2): SQTIHQWPATLVQPVGSPLSLECTVEGTSNPNLYWYRQAAGRGLQLLFYSVGIGQISSEVPQNLSASRPQDRQFILSSKKLLLSDSGFYLCAWSTLDYGYTFGSGTRLTVV.

This clonotype occurred many times. The rearrangement uses TRBV9 and TRBJ2-2; D may be TRBD1 (5 bases). The CDR3 is 15 residues long. Trimming removed 2 bases from V and 3 bases from J, with 11 bases in between. Germline CDR1 and CDR2: SGDLS and YYNGEE. This chain's CDR3 is CASSVAQGDTGELFF. The CDR3 nucleotides are TGTGCCAGCAGCGTTGCCCAGGGCGACACCGGGGAGCTGTTTTTT. Full variable domain (missing parts from reference TRBV9 and TRBJ2-2): DSGVTQTPKHLITATGQRVTLRCSPRSGDLSVYWYQQSLDQGLQFLIQYYNGEERAKGNILERFSAQQFPDLHSELNLSSLELGDSALYFCASSVAQGDTGELFFGEGSRLTVL.

In its sample, this clonotype was seen many times. This rearrangement joins TRBV20-1 to TRBJ1-6; D unresolved. Looked up from germline, CDR1 is DFQATT and CDR2 is SNEGSKA (reference sequence). The V end lost 0 bases, the J end lost 9 bases, and 12 bases lay between the germline ends. This CDR3 has 14 amino acids. The CDR3 DNA follows: TGCAGTGCTAGAGATCGGGAGGGTACTTCACCCCTCCACTTT. Its translation is CSARDREGTSPLHF.

The chain recombines TRBV6-1 with TRBJ2-5; 8 nucleotides agree with TRBD1. The germline CDR1 and CDR2 sequences are MNHNS and SASEGT. V dropped 6 bases and J dropped 5; count of bases not matched to a gene: 5. The CDR3 totals 13 residues. CDR3 region: CASRQGGKETQYF. The CDR3 DNA sequence: TGTGCCAGCAGACAGGGGGGTAAGGAGACCCAGTACTTC.

Ten or more counts support this clonotype. The chain couples TRBV29-1 to TRBJ2-4; tentatively, D is TRBD1 (5 bases). Looked up from germline, CDR1 is SQVTM and CDR2 is ANQGSEA. The V end lost 3 bases, the J end lost 3 bases, and 9 bases lay between the germline ends. The CDR3 is 13 amino acids. CDR3 residues: CSVDREDKNIQYF. The DNA of the CDR3 is TGCAGCGTTGACAGGGAAGACAAAAACATTCAGTACTTC.

This clonotype showed up many times. Here the CDR3 reads CSARRLSYNEQFF. CDR3 nucleotides: TGCAGTGCTAGACGTCTCTCCTACAATGAGCAGTTCTTC. The chain uses TRBV20-1 and TRBJ2-1; D unclear. Germline CDR1 and CDR2: DFQATT and SNEGSKA (reference sequence). V lost 2 bases, J lost 0 bases, and 5 bases lay in between. This CDR3 spans 13 amino acids.

Many counts were recorded for this clonotype. The gene calls are TRBV12-3 or TRBV12-4 and TRBJ2-3; D assignment may be TRBD1 or TRBD2 (6 bases each). V lost 3 bases and J lost 4, with 8 bases in between. This CDR3 is built from 13 residues. The CDR3 DNA reads as TGTGCCAGCAGTTTCGGGGGCTCAGATACGCAGTATTTT. It translates to CASSFGGSDTQYF.

In this sample, this clonotype turned up a few times. The rearrangement joins TRBV5-5 to TRBJ2-7, with D perhaps TRBD1 (6 bases). The CDR3 is 13 amino acids. Germline assignment: CDR1 SGHKS and CDR2 YYEKEE (reference sequence). V lost 4 bases and J lost 4, with 12 bases in between. DNA for the CDR3: TGTGCCAGCAGCATCCGACAGGAGTACGAGCAGTACTTC. Its protein is CASSIRQEYEQYF.

In this sample, this clonotype turned up many times. The chain links TRBV10-3 to TRBJ2-5, with a weak D call TRBD1 (6 bases). Germline V gives CDR1 ENHRY, CDR2 SYGVKD. The CDR3 is 13 amino acids. V lost 6 bases and J lost 5, with 13 bases in between. CDR3 coding DNA: TGTGCCATCAGGGGGGACAAGGGGGAGACCCAGTACTTC. It encodes CAIRGDKGETQYF.

V and J are TRBV4-3 and TRBJ2-6, with D unclear. This CDR3 has 13 residues. The germline CDR1 and CDR2 sequences are LGHNA and YSLEER. V was clipped by 1 base and J by 4 bases, with 2 bases between them. CDR3 loop: CASSQAGANVLTF. Written as DNA, the CDR3 is TGCGCCAGCAGCCAAGCAGGGGCCAACGTCCTGACTTTC.

This clonotype has only a few counts. J is TRBJ2-7 and V is TRBV7-8; 9 bases align to TRBD1. V lost 4 bases to trimming and J lost 1 base; unmatched junction nucleotides: 5. The CDR3 spans 15 residues. Looked up from germline, CDR1 is SGHVS and CDR2 is FQNEAQ. The CDR3 region is CASSSRTGESYEQYF. The CDR3 DNA reads as TGTGCCAGCAGCTCCCGGACAGGGGAATCCTACGAGCAGTACTTC. The full variable domain, its missing parts supplied by reference TRBV7-8 and TRBJ2-7, is GAGVSQSPRYKVAKRGQDVALRCDPISGHVSLFWYQQALGQGPEFLTYFQNEAQLDKSGLPSDRFFAERPEGSVSTLKIQRTQQEDSAVYLCASSSRTGESYEQYFGPGTRLTVT.

The J gene is TRBJ2-7, the V gene TRBV6-5; TRBD1 might be the D (6 bases). Germline V CDR1 and CDR2: MNHEY, SVGAGI. V lost 7 bases to trimming and J lost 2 bases, with 18 bases between them. The CDR3 runs to 15 residues. The CDR3 region has the DNA TGTGCCAGCAAACTTAACTCGGACAGAACCTACGAGCAGTACTTC. Its translation: CASKLNSDRTYEQYF.

This rearrangement joins TRBV19 to TRBJ2-3; D might be TRBD1 (7 bases). In germline, CDR1 is LNHDA, CDR2 SQIVND (reference sequence). The CDR3 runs 15 residues. The germline V and J ends were trimmed by 4 bases and 4 bases, with 15 bases remaining between them. CDR3 amino acids: CASSTQGRSADTQYF. CDR3 nucleotide sequence: TGTGCCAGTAGTACACAGGGGAGGTCAGCAGATACGCAGTATTTT.

There are a few counts of this clonotype. The rearrangement links TRBV2 to TRBJ2-1, with 10 bases aligning to TRBD2. This CDR3 comprises 13 residues. From germline, CDR1 is SNHLY and CDR2 FYNNEI. V was pared by 11 bases and J by 5 bases, with 6 bases of the junction left unmatched. This CDR3 is CAGSGLADNEQFF. The CDR3 DNA reads TGTGCCGGAAGTGGACTAGCGGACAATGAGCAGTTCTTC.